These 30 T cell receptor beta chains originate from one sample sequenced in a study of CD8+ T cells in alopecia areata (dated by TCRdb to 2016 to 2019). The method behind the library was the immunoSEQ multiplex PCR assay. For TCR sequencing, RNA was extracted from every sample and reverse transcribed into cDNA to serve as template. TCRdb took over this immuneACCESS table, retaining in-frame rearrangements with V and J assigned. Such tables are incomplete; in checked studies, under half of the missing clones stem from an unresolved V gene, and the remainder is unexplained. This sample gives over 80,000 clones in total; about 44% of them show up just once. 18% of the sample is taken by the ten largest. The time point label here, explained by the study, means: about 25 weeks on oral tofacitinib. Explained via the paper, the treatment or condition label denotes: oral pan-JAK inhibitor, 5-10 mg twice daily.

The sequenced sample was CD8+ T cells sorted from blood, obtained at week 24, from a patient treated with tofacitinib. The source is a human donor with alopecia areata.

V and J are TRBV4-1 and TRBJ2-7, with no clear D. V was cut by 3 bases and J by 0 bases, with 9 bases left in between. The germline gives CDR1 MGHRA, CDR2 YSYEKL. The CDR3 sequence is 14 residues long. CDR3: CASSHTAASYEQYF. The CDR3 DNA follows: TGCGCCAGCAGCCATACGGCCGCCTCCTACGAGCAGTACTTC.

The chain links TRBV6-4 to TRBJ2-3; tentative D call: TRBD2 (5 bases). Germline V CDR1 and CDR2: MRHNA, SNTAGT. V lost 6 bases and J lost 1, with 14 bases in between. CDR3 length: 15 residues. In DNA form, the CDR3 reads TGTGCCAGCAGCCGAGGGAGAGCGGGCACAGATACGCAGTATTTT. Translating gives CASSRGRAGTDTQYF.

The chain links TRBV7-2 to TRBJ1-3, with D possibly being TRBD1 (5 bases). The CDR3 extends over 15 amino acids. V was cut by 5 bases and J by 0 bases, with 11 bases left in between. CDR1 and CDR2 from the germline V gene are SGHTA and FQGNSA. CDR3 amino acids: CASSPGSGSGNTIYF. DNA of the CDR3: TGTGCCAGCAGCCCAGGGTCAGGCTCTGGAAACACCATATATTTT.

This clone has only a few counts. V gene TRBV4-1 combines with J gene TRBJ1-1; 7 bases agree with TRBD1. This CDR3 is 14 amino acids long. V was pared by 3 bases and J by 0 bases, with 1 base of the junction left unmatched. The V gene's germline CDR1 is MGHRA and CDR2 YSYEKL. The CDR3 DNA reads as TGCGCCAGCAGCCAGACAGGGATGAACACTGAAGCTTTCTTT. As protein: CASSQTGMNTEAFF.

The V gene is TRBV5-1, the J gene TRBJ2-5, with 8 bases lining up with TRBD1. The junction had 12 bases not matched to a gene; V was cut back by 0 bases and J by 5 bases. This CDR3 has 17 residues. CDR1 is SGHRS, CDR2 YFSETQ, per germline. The CDR3: CASSLDIRTGRWETQYF. The CDR3 coding sequence is TGCGCCAGCAGCTTGGACATCAGGACAGGGCGGTGGGAGACCCAGTACTTC.

This clone came up a few times. The rearrangement links TRBV27 to TRBJ1-2; 8 bases agree with TRBD1. Germline values: CDR1 MNHEY, CDR2 SMNVEV (reference sequence). V was pared by 7 bases and J by 8 bases, with 6 bases of the junction left unmatched. CDR3 length equals 12 residues. The CDR3 region is CASNSGGGGYTF. The CDR3 nucleotides read TGTGCCAGCAATTCAGGGGGCGGGGGCTACACCTTC.

The chain recombines TRBV4-1 with TRBJ2-1; TRBD2 is a possible D gene (6 bases). Germline CDR1 is MGHRA and CDR2 is YSYEKL. This CDR3 region has 15 residues. Trimming pared 4 bases from V and 0 bases from J, leaving 10 bases between. The CDR3 DNA sequence: TGCGCCAGCAGCCCCCGGGGAGGCTCCTACAATGAGCAGTTCTTC. This gives the protein CASSPRGGSYNEQFF.

The rearrangement uses TRBV29-1 and TRBJ1-1; the D is unclear. V gave up 3 bases and J gave up 1 base, with 6 bases separating them. This CDR3 is 12 amino acids long. CDR1 and CDR2 (germline): SQVTM, ANQGSEA. This CDR3 reads CSVEAGNTEAFF. CDR3 DNA: TGCAGCGTTGAGGCAGGGAACACTGAAGCTTTCTTT.

The CDR3 coding sequence is TGTGCCAGCAGTAGTAGCGGGAGGAACGGTTGGAGTGAGCAGTTCTTC. Translating gives CASSSSGRNGWSEQFF. The chain carries TRBV27 and TRBJ2-1, with 10 bases aligning to TRBD2. V lost 5 bases and J lost 9; bases outside the gene matches: 13. Germline V gives CDR1 MNHEY, CDR2 SMNVEV (reference sequence). The CDR3 consists of 16 residues.

The chain links TRBV29-1 to TRBJ1-1; D is uncertain. This CDR3 comprises 11 residues. V was trimmed by 4 bases and J by 1 base, leaving 4 bases between them. Germline V gene sequence: CDR1 SQVTM, CDR2 ANQGSEA. In DNA, the CDR3 is TGCAGCGTTGCAGAGAACACTGAAGCTTTCTTT. Protein product: CSVAENTEAFF.

Turning to this clone: The junction differs from germline at one of its ends, possibly a read error. The J gene is TRBJ2-7, the V gene TRBV20-1; D may be TRBD2 (5 bases). This CDR3 contains 9 residues. Germline V gene data show CDR1 as DFQATT and CDR2 as SNEGSKA (reference sequence). In nucleotides, the CDR3 is TGCAGTGCTAGTAGTACGGAGGACTTC. Protein product: CSASSTEDF.

The table lists this clone with a few counts. The rearrangement links TRBV30 to TRBJ1-1; D unclear. Germline-derived CDR1 and CDR2 are GTSNPN and SVGIG (reference sequence). Trimming removed 4 bases at V and 0 bases at J, with 3 bases between. There are 11 residues in the CDR3. The CDR3 bases are TGTGCCTGGACCGTGAACACTGAAGCTTTCTTT. Protein sequence: CAWTVNTEAFF.

The chain has TRBV6-5 and TRBJ1-1; TRBD1 is a possible D gene (6 bases). The germline gives CDR1 MNHEY, CDR2 SVGAGI. V was cut by 6 bases and J by 4 bases, with 15 bases left in between. CDR3 size: 14 residues. The CDR3 here is CASSQQGFPTEAFF. In DNA, the CDR3 is TGTGCCAGCAGCCAACAGGGATTTCCCACTGAAGCTTTCTTT.

The chain carries TRBV5-1 and TRBJ2-1; the D is unclear. The CDR3 covers 15 residues. Trimming took 0 bases from V and 0 from J, leaving 7 bases between them. Germline V gene lookup returns CDR1 SGHRS and CDR2 YFSETQ. CDR3 in amino acids: CASSLVSGSYNEQFF. The DNA of the CDR3 is TGCGCCAGCAGCTTGGTCTCGGGCTCCTACAATGAGCAGTTCTTC.

This clone is classed as medium-sized (0.01 to 0.1%). V gene TRBV6-4 combines with J gene TRBJ2-7; a possible D gene is TRBD1 (6 bases). Germline CDR1 and CDR2: MRHNA and SNTAGT. Deletions cut 6 bases from V and 6 bases from J, with 21 bases between. The CDR3 extends over 15 amino acids. CDR3 region: CASSPEVGTTSEQYF. For the CDR3, the DNA is TGTGCCAGCAGCCCCGAAGTGGGGACAACCTCCGAGCAGTACTTC.

This clone showed up just a few times. The V gene is TRBV18, the J gene TRBJ2-5; D is uncertain. Germline loops: CDR1 KGHSH, CDR2 LQKENI. The V end lost 5 bases, the J end lost 5 bases, and 15 bases lay between the germline ends. The CDR3 is 14 amino acids. DNA of the CDR3: TGTGCCAGCTCAACCGGCCCATGGGTGGAGACCCAGTACTTC. Residues: CASSTGPWVETQYF.

Only a few counts were recorded for this clone. The chain uses TRBV10-3 and TRBJ2-7, with 13 bases fitting TRBD2. CDR1 and CDR2 (germline): ENHRY, SYGVKD. Trimming cost V 0 bases and J 4 bases; bases outside gene matches: 9. CDR3 size: 18 residues. Here the CDR3 reads CAISESTTRTSGSYEQYF. The DNA for the CDR3 is TGTGCCATCAGTGAGTCGACAACTAGGACTAGCGGGAGTTACGAGCAGTACTTC.

This chain joins TRBV5-1 and TRBJ2-7, with TRBD2 identical over 10 bases. This CDR3 region has 17 residues. The V segment lost 0 bases and the J segment 0 bases; nucleotides outside the gene matches: 6. Germline CDR1 and CDR2: SGHRS and YFSETQ. The CDR3 spells CASSLDLSSGSSYEQYF. The CDR3 coding sequence is TGCGCCAGCAGCTTGGATTTGTCTAGCGGGAGCTCCTACGAGCAGTACTTC.

Points on this clone: Other DNA variants within this sample encode the same CDR3. This rearrangement joins TRBV9 to TRBJ1-5, with D unclear. V was shortened by 2 bases and J by 1 base, with 4 bases between the two germline ends. Per germline, CDR1 SGDLS and CDR2 YYNGEE. This CDR3 contains 13 residues. The chain's CDR3 is CASSVGSNQPQHF. CDR3 coding DNA: TGTGCCAGCAGCGTGGGGAGCAATCAGCCCCAGCATTTT.

This clone occurred a few times. The V gene is TRBV28, the J gene TRBJ2-4, with D perhaps matching TRBD2 (5 bases). The ends were cut back, 5 bases at V and 11 bases at J, with 10 bases in the middle. Germline lookup yields CDR1 MDHEN and CDR2 SYDVKM. The CDR3 length is 11 residues. As DNA, the CDR3 is TGTGCCAGCAGTCTCTCGGACTTTCAGTACTTC. As protein: CASSLSDFQYF.

By share, this clone ranks as medium-sized (0.01 to 0.1%). The gene calls are TRBV7-7 and TRBJ2-1, with D unresolved. V lost 3 bases, J lost 0 bases, and 3 bases lay in between. The CDR3 has 13 residues. The germline CDR1 and CDR2 sequences are SSHAT and FNYEAQ (reference sequence). CDR3: CASSLNSYNEQFF. The DNA of the CDR3 is TGTGCCAGCAGCTTGAACTCCTACAATGAGCAGTTCTTC. The full variable domain, with the rest looked up from reference TRBV7-7 and TRBJ2-1, is GAGVSQSPRYKVTKRGQDVTLRCDPISSHATLYWYQQALGQGPEFLTYFNYEAQPDKSGLPSDRFSAERPEGSISTLTIQRTEQRDSAMYRCASSLNSYNEQFFGPGTRLTVL.

The V call is TRBV4-2, the J call TRBJ1-1; no definite D call. Trimming cost V 3 bases and J 7 bases, with 12 bases left between them. The CDR3 loop spans 13 amino acids. Germline loops: CDR1 LGHNA, CDR2 YNFKEQ. The CDR3: CASSQGWADEAFF. The CDR3, as DNA: TGTGCCAGCAGCCAGGGCTGGGCAGATGAAGCTTTCTTT.

The chain has TRBV7-8 and TRBJ2-5; 11 bases are shared with TRBD2. The germline V gene has CDR1 SGHVS and CDR2 FQNEAQ. This CDR3 region has 17 residues. Unmatched junction bases numbered 5, after V lost 0 bases and J lost 2 bases. CDR3 loop: CASSLARIAGGQETQYF. The CDR3, as DNA: TGTGCCAGCAGCTTAGCGCGAATAGCGGGAGGGCAAGAGACCCAGTACTTC.

The count of this clone is one. The rearrangement joins TRBV6-6 to TRBJ2-7; D perhaps matches TRBD1 (6 bases). Germline loops: CDR1 MNHNY, CDR2 SVGAGI (reference sequence). This CDR3 is built from 16 residues. V was pared by 4 bases and J by 2 bases, with 18 bases between. The CDR3 sequence is CASSSGQSLDAYEQYF. The DNA for the CDR3 is TGTGCCAGCAGTTCTGGACAGTCTCTAGACGCCTACGAGCAGTACTTC.

This clone was recorded a few times. The V call is TRBV19, the J call TRBJ1-5; a weak D match, TRBD1 (5 bases). Germline values: CDR1 LNHDA, CDR2 SQIVND (reference sequence). The germline V and J ends were trimmed by 3 bases and 5 bases, with 20 bases remaining between them. The CDR3 sequence is 17 residues long. The CDR3 reads CASSMGPPPTRHQPQHF. CDR3 in DNA: TGTGCCAGTAGTATGGGACCCCCCCCAACAAGACATCAGCCCCAGCATTTT.

This chain connects TRBV11-3 to TRBJ2-5; unclear D gene. The CDR3 sequence is 13 residues long. V was clipped by 1 base and J by 4 bases, with 7 bases between them. Germline V lookup: CDR1 SGHNT, CDR2 YENEEA. CDR3 amino acids: CASSLGRGETQYF. Here the CDR3 DNA reads TGTGCCAGCAGCTTAGGGCGCGGAGAGACCCAGTACTTC.

The chain couples TRBV6-5 to TRBJ2-7; unclear D gene. The ends were cut back, 5 bases at V and 5 bases at J, with 10 bases in the middle. Per the germline V gene, CDR1 is MNHEY and CDR2 is SVGAGI. This CDR3 contains 12 residues. Written as DNA, the CDR3 is TGTGCCAGCAGTCTTCCGCCCCACGAGCAGTACTTC. Translation: CASSLPPHEQYF.

The gene calls are TRBV10-1 and TRBJ2-3; D not certain. This CDR3 has 13 amino acids. From germline, CDR1 is WNHNN and CDR2 SYGVQD (reference sequence). V shed 0 bases and J shed 5 bases, with 6 bases lying between them. CDR3 sequence: CASSESVGDTQYF. The CDR3 region has the DNA TGCGCCAGCAGTGAGTCGGTTGGAGATACGCAGTATTTT.

The V call is TRBV5-4, the J call TRBJ2-1; the D gene is possibly TRBD1 (6 bases). With 3 bases removed from V and 1 base from J, the gap between germline ends came to 14 bases. The CDR3 sequence is 16 residues long. Germline CDR1 and CDR2: SGHNT and YYREEE (reference sequence). The CDR3 nucleotides are TGTGCCAGCAGCTCTCGACCTAGGGGGTCCTACAATGAGCAGTTCTTC. As protein: CASSSRPRGSYNEQFF.

The chain combines TRBV7-8 with TRBJ2-1; 12 nucleotides match TRBD1. V gave up 5 bases and J gave up 7 bases; unmatched junction bases: 6. The CDR3 is made up of 15 amino acids. CDR1 and CDR2 (germline): SGHVS, FQNEAQ. This CDR3 reads CASSPGQGAQNEQFF. In nucleotides, the CDR3 is TGTGCCAGCAGCCCGGGACAGGGGGCGCAAAATGAGCAGTTCTTC.